The 27 T cell receptor beta chains below were found in one sample sequenced in a study of cytomegalovirus exposure and HLA in healthy donors. The PCR made use of 60 Vbeta and 13 Jbeta primers. TCRdb's copy holds only in-frame clones and misses some; the assay was immunoSEQ multiplex PCR. The sample shows fewer than 250,000 clones, over 60% of them seen only once. The specimen was PBMCs. Receptors were obtained from a middle-aged woman in good health and CMV-seronegative.

The V call is TRBV19, the J call TRBJ1-3; possibly TRBD1 for D (5 bases). Germline lookup yields CDR1 LNHDA and CDR2 SQIVND (reference sequence). The length of the CDR3 is 16 residues. V lost 3 bases and J lost 0, with 12 bases in between. The CDR3 loop reads CASSIRNRNSGNTIYF. In DNA, the CDR3 is TGTGCCAGTAGTATTCGGAACAGGAACTCTGGAAACACCATATATTTT.

This chain connects TRBV7-9 to TRBJ1-2; D gene uncertain. CDR1 is SEHNR and CDR2 is FQNEAQ in the germline V gene (reference sequence). V was shortened by 2 bases and J by 2 bases, with 9 bases between the two germline ends. The CDR3 sequence is 14 residues long. CDR3 DNA: TGTGCCAGCAGCTTACGCGAAGAGAACTATGGCTACACCTTC. It encodes CASSLREENYGYTF.

The chain uses TRBV4-3 and TRBJ2-1, with TRBD2 identical over 12 bases. V shed 4 bases and J 4 bases; nucleotides not matched to a gene: 5. Germline CDR1 LGHNA, CDR2 YSLEER. The CDR3 runs 16 residues. The CDR3 loop reads CASSRGLAGTYNEQFF. For the CDR3, the DNA is TGCGCCAGCAGCCGCGGACTAGCGGGAACATACAATGAGCAGTTCTTC.

The rearrangement links TRBV7-3 to TRBJ1-1; 8 bases are a match to TRBD1. The germline V gene has CDR1 SGHTA and CDR2 FQGTGA. CDR3 length: 14 amino acids. V lost 5 bases, J lost 4 bases, and 6 bases stayed unmatched. This CDR3 reads CASSLDRAGTEAFF. The CDR3 DNA reads as TGTGCCAGCAGCCTGGACAGGGCGGGCACTGAAGCTTTCTTT.

This chain's CDR3 is CASSDKRGHAAVYGYTF. CDR3 nucleotide sequence: TGTGCCAGCAGCGATAAGCGAGGTCACGCAGCGGTCTATGGCTACACCTTC. The rearrangement uses TRBV11-3 and TRBJ1-2; D is unresolved. This CDR3 contains 17 residues. V dropped 5 bases and J dropped 4 bases, with 23 bases sitting between them. Per germline, CDR1 SGHNT and CDR2 YENEEA.

CDR3 residues: CASSLSDGGRTDTQYF. CDR3 bases: TGTGCCAGCAGTTTATCGGACGGGGGGCGAACAGATACGCAGTATTTT. V usage is TRBV27 and J usage is TRBJ2-3; maybe TRBD2 (7 bases). Germline V gene data show CDR1 as MNHEY and CDR2 as SMNVEV (reference sequence). The germline V and J ends were trimmed by 0 bases and 3 bases, with 13 bases remaining between them. This CDR3 contains 16 residues.

This chain joins TRBV2 and TRBJ1-6; TRBD1 agrees at 12 bases. Germline V lookup: CDR1 SNHLY, CDR2 FYNNEI. The CDR3 loop spans 14 amino acids. The V and J ends lost 4 bases and 10 bases, in that order; junction bases with no gene match: 2. DNA for the CDR3: TGTGCCAGCAGTGCGGGACAGGGGGCATCACCCCTCCACTTT. Translated, it gives CASSAGQGASPLHF.

This clone came up once. The chain carries TRBV5-8 and TRBJ2-7, with a weak D call TRBD1 (6 bases). The germline gives CDR1 SGHTS, CDR2 YDEGEE. This CDR3 has 13 amino acids. The CDR3 coding sequence is TGTGCCAGCAGCTTGTTCGGGACACCTTTCCCCTCGGTC. It specifies CASSLFGTPFPSV.

The CDR3 DNA reads as TGTGCCAGCAGCTTAGTCCCCTGGGGCAGCACAGATACGCAGTATTTT. Translating it yields CASSLVPWGSTDTQYF. V is TRBV7-6 and J is TRBJ2-3, with D possibly matching TRBD1 (5 bases). There are 16 residues in the CDR3. Germline V CDR1 and CDR2: SGHVS, FNYEAQ. Trimming took 1 base from V and 0 from J, leaving 11 bases between them.

V usage is TRBV6-5 and J usage is TRBJ2-1; 10 positions agree with TRBD2. V was clipped by 0 bases and J by 6 bases; unmatched bases: 5. CDR1 MNHEY and CDR2 SVGAGI come from the germline V gene. The CDR3 is 16 residues long. The CDR3 protein is CASSYSASGSFNEQFF. Written as DNA, the CDR3 is TGTGCCAGCAGTTACTCGGCTAGCGGGAGTTTCAATGAGCAGTTCTTC.

This chain connects TRBV30 to TRBJ2-1; 10 positions agree with TRBD2. This CDR3 has 15 amino acids. The trim removed 3 bases at V and 4 bases at J, leaving 6 bases unmatched. Germline V gene sequence: CDR1 GTSNPN, CDR2 SVGIG (reference sequence). CDR3 in DNA: TGTGCCTGGAGGGATACTAGCGGGAATTACAATGAGCAGTTCTTC. Translating gives CAWRDTSGNYNEQFF.

The chain couples TRBV7-2 to TRBJ2-2, with 8 bases matching TRBD1. Germline trimming cut 3 bases from V and 3 bases from J; bases unmatched to any gene: 6. Germline loops: CDR1 SGHTA, CDR2 FQGNSA. The CDR3 has 16 amino acids. CDR3 DNA: TGTGCCAGCAGCTTTTCGACAGGGGTCGACACCGGGGAGCTGTTTTTT. Amino acid sequence: CASSFSTGVDTGELFF.

The chain has TRBV11-1 and TRBJ2-4; weak D call: TRBD1 (6 bases). CDR3 length: 15 residues. The V and J ends lost 2 bases and 4 bases respectively, with 12 bases between them. Germline V gives CDR1 SGHAT, CDR2 FQDESV (reference sequence). CDR3 protein: CASSLLGQRKNIQYF. The CDR3 DNA reads TGTGCCAGCAGCTTATTAGGACAGAGAAAAAACATTCAGTACTTC.

The J gene is TRBJ1-1, the V gene TRBV19; 8 nucleotides align to TRBD1. The CDR3 sequence is 16 residues long. The junction had 10 bases not matched to a gene; V was cut back by 6 bases and J by 1 base. Germline V CDR1 and CDR2: LNHDA, SQIVND (reference sequence). CDR3 protein: CASSELTGGRNTEAFF. CDR3 bases: TGTGCCAGTAGCGAGCTCACAGGGGGAAGGAACACTGAAGCTTTCTTT.

The chain is built from TRBV19 and TRBJ1-1; 12 bases map to TRBD1. This CDR3 is built from 15 residues. Germline CDR1 is LNHDA and CDR2 is SQIVND (reference sequence). J was trimmed by 4 bases and V by 7 bases; bases with no gene match: 7. The CDR3 nucleotides are TGTGCCAGTACGCCGGGACAGGGGGCTCGCACTGAAGCTTTCTTT. Translating gives CASTPGQGARTEAFF.

This chain connects TRBV30 to TRBJ2-3; 16 positions agree with TRBD2. The CDR3 runs 20 residues. With V trimmed by 0 bases and J by 3 bases, 12 bases remained unmatched. Germline V lookup: CDR1 GTSNPN, CDR2 SVGIG (reference sequence). The CDR3 here is CAWSVYMGLAGGKGTDTQYF. The CDR3 DNA is TGTGCCTGGAGTGTTTACATGGGACTAGCGGGAGGGAAGGGTACAGATACGCAGTATTTT.

This clone was seen once. The rearrangement uses TRBV27 and TRBJ1-4, with 9 bases identical to TRBD1. V lost 6 bases, J lost 7 bases, and 6 bases stayed unmatched. This CDR3 contains 14 residues. Germline-derived CDR1 and CDR2 are MNHEY and SMNVEV (reference sequence). CDR3 loop: CASSLPGQGEKLFF. Written as DNA, the CDR3 is TGTGCCAGCAGCCTCCCGGGACAGGGTGAAAAACTGTTTTTT.

CDR3 protein: CASTQGTRRSAGELFF. The CDR3 bases are TGTGCCAGCACCCAAGGGACTAGGAGAAGCGCCGGGGAGCTGTTTTTT. The J gene is TRBJ2-2, the V gene TRBV5-4; 8 bases map to TRBD2. The CDR3 covers 16 residues. V dropped 6 bases and J dropped 6; count of bases not matched to a gene: 13. Germline V gene sequence: CDR1 SGHNT, CDR2 YYREEE (reference sequence).

The chain employs TRBV11-3 and TRBJ2-3, with a tentative D call TRBD2 (6 bases). Germline-derived CDR1 and CDR2 are SGHNT and YENEEA. Trimming cost V 9 bases and J 0 bases, with 19 bases left between them. The CDR3 spans 16 residues. CDR3 loop: CARKPSPSESTDTQYF. CDR3 coding DNA: TGTGCCAGAAAGCCCTCCCCTAGCGAAAGCACAGATACGCAGTATTTT.

The chain employs TRBV7-3 and TRBJ2-2; a weak D match, TRBD2 (6 bases). This CDR3 contains 15 residues. Trimming removed 3 bases at V and 2 bases at J, with 10 bases between. CDR1 and CDR2 from the germline V gene are SGHTA and FQGTGA. In DNA, the CDR3 is TGTGCCAGCAGCTTGACACTAGCCAACACCGGGGAGCTGTTTTTT. Encoded protein: CASSLTLANTGELFF.

The genes are TRBV5-4 and TRBJ2-5; 14 bases agree with TRBD2. J was trimmed by 4 bases and V by 3 bases; bases with no gene match: 11. Per the germline V gene, CDR1 is SGHNT and CDR2 is YYREEE (reference sequence). CDR3 length equals 18 residues. This chain's CDR3 is CASSSGLGTSGSLETQYF. The CDR3 DNA follows: TGTGCCAGCAGCTCGGGACTTGGGACTAGCGGGAGTTTAGAGACCCAGTACTTC.

In this sample, this clone turned up a few times. This chain uses TRBV15 with TRBJ2-3, with D hard to call. The CDR3 loop spans 14 amino acids. V shed 6 bases and J shed 2 bases, with 12 bases lying between them. In germline, CDR1 is LNHNV, CDR2 YYDKDF (reference sequence). The CDR3 DNA reads as TGTGCCACCAGGACGGGTTCCATCACAGATACGCAGTATTTT. Protein: CATRTGSITDTQYF.

The chain is built from TRBV6-8 and TRBJ2-3; 12 bases map to TRBD1. The CDR3 totals 22 residues. Germline loops: CDR1 MNHGY, CDR2 SAAAGT. J was trimmed by 1 base and V by 2 bases; bases with no gene match: 19. The CDR3 sequence: CASSYGGKPGQGAQGRTDTQYF. CDR3 coding DNA: TGTGCCAGCAGTTACGGGGGAAAACCGGGACAGGGGGCGCAAGGTCGCACAGATACGCAGTATTTT.

The chain employs TRBV7-9 and TRBJ2-1; TRBD2 matches at 13 bases. With V trimmed by 5 bases and J by 6 bases, 4 bases remained unmatched. Germline CDR1 reads SEHNR; CDR2 reads FQNEAQ (reference sequence). This CDR3 region has 15 residues. The CDR3 here is CASSGLAGVPNEQFF. The CDR3 DNA sequence: TGTGCCAGCAGCGGACTAGCGGGAGTCCCCAATGAGCAGTTCTTC.

The CDR3 here is CASRLGTTLRTDTQYF. The DNA for the CDR3 is TGCGCCAGCAGACTCGGGACTACCCTGAGGACAGATACGCAGTATTTT. V and J are TRBV5-1 and TRBJ2-3, with 7 bases aligning to TRBD2. J gave up 3 bases and V 5 bases, and 12 bases lay outside the gene matches. Germline V gene data show CDR1 as SGHRS and CDR2 as YFSETQ. This CDR3 is 16 amino acids long.

The rearrangement links TRBV4-1 to TRBJ2-2, with D tentatively TRBD1 (5 bases). The CDR3 has 17 amino acids. Germline lookup yields CDR1 MGHRA and CDR2 YSYEKL. The ends were cut back, 4 bases at V and 4 bases at J, with 19 bases in the middle. The CDR3 protein is CASSPLVAGLSTGELFF. The CDR3 coding sequence is TGCGCCAGCAGCCCACTTGTGGCAGGGTTGAGCACCGGGGAGCTGTTTTTT.

This chain uses TRBV9 with TRBJ1-5; TRBD1 might be the D (5 bases). CDR1 and CDR2 (germline): SGDLS, YYNGEE. This CDR3 is built from 14 residues. V dropped 3 bases and J dropped 7 bases, with 14 bases sitting between them. CDR3 protein: CASSASGGVQPQHF. The CDR3 nucleotides read TGTGCCAGCAGCGCATCCGGGGGGGTGCAGCCCCAGCATTTT.